This is a list of T cell receptor beta chains from one sample in a study of shared clonotypes between healthy human individuals. Repertoires were generated with immunoSEQ multiplex PCR, while TCRdb's copy carries only in-frame clones and drops some. Of 2 million to 2.5 million clones in the sample, approximately 96% were seen once. Sequenced input: naive CD4+ T cells sorted from blood. These receptor sequences come from a man aged 18 to 35 in good health. Each CDR3 is given with its conserved first and last residue. Each record gives: CDR3 DNA, CDR3 protein, V gene, D gene, clone size, J gene. D genes are given only for firm matches. The size of a clone is reported for some rows only, either as once, few or many, or as a class for expanded clones.

CDR3nt: TGTGCCAGCAGCTTACCCCATGGTAATGGGTACACTGAAGCTTTCTTT
CDR3aa: CASSLPHGNGYTEAFF
v_gene: TRBV7-2
d_gene: NA
abundance: NA
j_gene: TRBJ1-1

CDR3nt: TGTGCCATCAGTGATGAGACAGGGTTTTCCTACGAGCAGTACTTC
CDR3aa: CAISDETGFSYEQYF
v_gene: TRBV10-3
d_gene: TRBD1
abundance: NA
j_gene: TRBJ2-7

CDR3nt: TGTGCCAGCTCACCCCTACGGGACGGGGAGCTGTTTTTT
CDR3aa: CASSPLRDGELFF
v_gene: TRBV18
d_gene: NA
abundance: NA
j_gene: TRBJ2-2

CDR3nt: TGCGCCAGCAGCTTTGGCAGCTCCTATAATTCACCCCTCCACTTT
CDR3aa: CASSFGSSYNSPLHF
v_gene: TRBV5-1
d_gene: NA
abundance: once
j_gene: TRBJ1-6

CDR3nt: TGTGCCAGCAGCTTAGGCGTAGGAAGCTCCTACGAGCAGTACTTC
CDR3aa: CASSLGVGSSYEQYF
v_gene: TRBV7-8
d_gene: NA
abundance: NA
j_gene: TRBJ2-7

CDR3nt: TGTGCCAGCAGTGACAGGGGGGCCATGAACACTGAAGCTTTCTTT
CDR3aa: CASSDRGAMNTEAFF
v_gene: TRBV6-1
d_gene: TRBD1
abundance: NA
j_gene: TRBJ1-1

CDR3nt: TGTGCCACTGCCGGGGCGGGGGGCAGCACAGATACGCAGTATTTT
CDR3aa: CATAGAGGSTDTQYF
v_gene: TRBV10-3
d_gene: TRBD2
abundance: NA
j_gene: TRBJ2-3

CDR3nt: TGTGCCAGTAGTCCGGACAGGGGGCAGACTGAAGCTTTCTTT
CDR3aa: CASSPDRGQTEAFF
v_gene: TRBV19
d_gene: TRBD1
abundance: NA
j_gene: TRBJ1-1

CDR3nt: TGTGCCATCAGTGGGGGTCAGAACACTGAAGCTTTCTTT
CDR3aa: CAISGGQNTEAFF
v_gene: TRBV10-3
d_gene: NA
abundance: NA
j_gene: TRBJ1-1

CDR3nt: TGTGCCAGCAGCTTAGCCGGGGTTGGCAATCAGCCCCAGCATTTT
CDR3aa: CASSLAGVGNQPQHF
v_gene: TRBV7-2
d_gene: NA
abundance: NA
j_gene: TRBJ1-5

CDR3nt: TGCGCCAGCAGCAGCCCCGCCACAGATACGCAGTATTTT
CDR3aa: CASSSPATDTQYF
v_gene: TRBV5-1
d_gene: NA
abundance: NA
j_gene: TRBJ2-3

CDR3nt: TGTGCCAGCAGTCCCGGACTCCAAGAGACCCAGTACTTC
CDR3aa: CASSPGLQETQYF
v_gene: TRBV27
d_gene: NA
abundance: NA
j_gene: TRBJ2-5

CDR3nt: TGTGCCAGCAGCTTAGTTAGCGGGAGCGGCTACAATGAGCAGTTCTTC
CDR3aa: CASSLVSGSGYNEQFF
v_gene: TRBV7-2
d_gene: TRBD2
abundance: NA
j_gene: TRBJ2-1

CDR3nt: TGTGCCAGCAAAACAGGGGCCACTGAAGCTTTCTTT
CDR3aa: CASKTGATEAFF
v_gene: TRBV2
d_gene: TRBD1
abundance: NA
j_gene: TRBJ1-1

CDR3nt: TGTGCCAGCGCGACACAGACATATAGCAATCAGCCCCAGCATTTT
CDR3aa: CASATQTYSNQPQHF
v_gene: TRBV6-1
d_gene: NA
abundance: NA
j_gene: TRBJ1-5

CDR3nt: TGTGCCAGCAGTTTATACGGGGGTTCTGGGGCCAACGTCCTGACTTTC
CDR3aa: CASSLYGGSGANVLTF
v_gene: TRBV27
d_gene: NA
abundance: NA
j_gene: TRBJ2-6

CDR3nt: TGTGCCAGCAGCTCTAACGGACCAGACAATGAGCAGTTCTTC
CDR3aa: CASSSNGPDNEQFF
v_gene: TRBV7-2
d_gene: NA
abundance: NA
j_gene: TRBJ2-1

CDR3nt: TGTGCCAGCAGCTGGTCCCGATGGTCCGGGACAAAGAGCACCGGGGAGCTGTTTTTT
CDR3aa: CASSWSRWSGTKSTGELFF
v_gene: TRBV5-8
d_gene: NA
abundance: NA
j_gene: TRBJ2-2

CDR3nt: TGTGCCAGTAGTATGCTTGGACAGGGGCCGGCGTCCCAGCATTTT
CDR3aa: CASSMLGQGPASQHF
v_gene: TRBV19
d_gene: TRBD1
abundance: NA
j_gene: TRBJ1-5

CDR3nt: TGTGCCAGCAGTGACTCGGGGGGGTCCCCTTTCTACGAGCAGTACTTC
CDR3aa: CASSDSGGSPFYEQYF
v_gene: TRBV6-4
d_gene: TRBD2
abundance: NA
j_gene: TRBJ2-7

CDR3nt: TGTGCCAGCAGACACAGGGGGATGTCTGGGTACACTGAAGCTTTCTTT
CDR3aa: CASRHRGMSGYTEAFF
v_gene: TRBV25-1
d_gene: TRBD1
abundance: NA
j_gene: TRBJ1-1

CDR3nt: TGCGCCAGCAGCCAAGATCCTGCAGGGATGGGCAATCAGCCCCAGCATTTT
CDR3aa: CASSQDPAGMGNQPQHF
v_gene: TRBV4-1
d_gene: NA
abundance: NA
j_gene: TRBJ1-5

CDR3nt: TGTGCCAGCAGCTTAGAGGGCAGCTCCTACGAGCAGTACTTC
CDR3aa: CASSLEGSSYEQYF
v_gene: TRBV7-2
d_gene: NA
abundance: NA
j_gene: TRBJ2-7

CDR3nt: TGTGCCAGCAGTACCGGGACAAAATATAATTCACCCCTCCACTTT
CDR3aa: CASSTGTKYNSPLHF
v_gene: TRBV6-6
d_gene: NA
abundance: few
j_gene: TRBJ1-6

CDR3nt: TGTGCCAGCAGCTTAGGGGCAGGGGCTAGGAACACCCAGTACTTC
CDR3aa: CASSLGAGARNTQYF
v_gene: TRBV11-2
d_gene: NA
abundance: NA
j_gene: TRBJ2-5

CDR3nt: TGTGCCAGCAGCGCCCTGGGGAGGGGGCAGAGCGGGGAGCTGTTTTTT
CDR3aa: CASSALGRGQSGELFF
v_gene: TRBV28
d_gene: NA
abundance: NA
j_gene: TRBJ2-2

CDR3nt: TGTGCCAGCAGTTACTCTTTTGGCGAGCAGTACTTC
CDR3aa: CASSYSFGEQYF
v_gene: TRBV6-5
d_gene: NA
abundance: NA
j_gene: TRBJ2-7

CDR3nt: TGTGCCATCAGTGAGTCGAGGGGAGGGGTGGCGACAACAATCTACGAGCAGTACTTC
CDR3aa: CAISESRGGVATTIYEQYF
v_gene: TRBV10-3
d_gene: TRBD2
abundance: NA
j_gene: TRBJ2-7

CDR3nt: TGTGCCAGCAGTTCATCGACAGGCGGGTACGAGCAGTACTTC
CDR3aa: CASSSSTGGYEQYF
v_gene: TRBV28
d_gene: NA
abundance: NA
j_gene: TRBJ2-7

CDR3nt: TGTGCCAGCTCACCAACGACGGGGGGCTACGAGCAGTACTTC
CDR3aa: CASSPTTGGYEQYF
v_gene: TRBV18
d_gene: TRBD2
abundance: NA
j_gene: TRBJ2-7